One sample yielded the 7 T cell receptor beta chains listed below, sequenced in a study of blood T cell repertoires in COVID-19 (dated by TCRdb to 2019 to 2021). Libraries were made using the immunoSEQ multiplex PCR assay. This is the immuneACCESS table as TCRdb keeps it, with only in-frame sequences that have V and J called. A part of the clones is gone; compared with another copy, unresolved V genes explain less than half, and the rest is unexplained. The sample includes about 68,000 clones, with about nine tenths observed a single time. Of the sample, approximately 8.4% falls within the top ten clones. The sequenced sample was peripheral blood. These receptors originate from a man aged 25 to 40 with acute or convalescent COVID-19.

V usage is TRBV28 and J usage is TRBJ1-6; D may be TRBD1 (5 bases). This CDR3 has 15 residues. From germline, CDR1 is MDHEN and CDR2 SYDVKM. V was shortened by 3 bases and J by 1 base, with 7 bases between the two germline ends. CDR3 loop: CASSFKGSYNSPLHF. The CDR3 DNA is TGTGCCAGCAGTTTTAAGGGGTCCTATAATTCACCCCTCCACTTT.

CDR3 sequence: CASSQDGTSGIEDTQYF. As DNA, the CDR3 is TGCGCCAGCAGCCAAGATGGGACTAGCGGGATTGAAGATACGCAGTATTTT. The chain couples TRBV4-3 to TRBJ2-3; 13 bases match TRBD2. Germline values: CDR1 LGHNA, CDR2 YSLEER. Trimming cost V 0 bases and J 5 bases; bases outside gene matches: 5. The CDR3 spans 17 residues.

The chain couples TRBV7-8 to TRBJ2-2; the match to TRBD2 covers 13 bases. The V segment lost 5 bases and the J segment 5 bases; nucleotides outside the gene matches: 2. Germline CDR1 reads SGHVS; CDR2 reads FQNEAQ. The CDR3 is 15 amino acids. The CDR3 sequence: CASSPLAGGTGELFF. The DNA of the CDR3 is TGTGCCAGCAGCCCACTAGCGGGAGGGACCGGGGAGCTGTTTTTT.

This clone was seen a handful of times. The chain is built from TRBV7-3 and TRBJ2-1, with TRBD2 matching over 8 bases. The CDR3 totals 15 residues. V was pared by 5 bases and J by 8 bases, with 11 bases of the junction left unmatched. Germline V gene data show CDR1 as SGHTA and CDR2 as FQGTGA. For the CDR3, the DNA is TGTGCCAGCAGCCCCCTGTTCGCCGGGAGGGATGAGCAGTTCTTC. It yields the protein CASSPLFAGRDEQFF.

The chain combines TRBV9 with TRBJ2-1; 9 nucleotides match TRBD2. The germline V gene encodes CDR1 SGDLS and CDR2 YYNGEE. With V trimmed by 0 bases and J by 5 bases, 6 bases remained unmatched. The CDR3 is 16 residues long. In DNA, the CDR3 is TGTGCCAGCAGCGTAGAGGCGGGAGGGCCTGACAATGAGCAGTTCTTC. Translated, it gives CASSVEAGGPDNEQFF.

The gene calls are TRBV27 and TRBJ1-1; D might be TRBD1 (5 bases). V dropped 3 bases and J dropped 10 bases, with 18 bases sitting between them. Germline V gene data show CDR1 as MNHEY and CDR2 as SMNVEV (reference sequence). The CDR3 consists of 14 residues. This CDR3 is CASSFGALNSAAFF. DNA for the CDR3: TGTGCCAGCAGTTTTGGGGCATTAAATAGTGCAGCTTTCTTT.

The chain carries TRBV18 and TRBJ2-5; 7 bases align to TRBD1. J was trimmed by 3 bases and V by 3 bases; bases with no gene match: 10. The germline gives CDR1 KGHSH, CDR2 LQKENI. This CDR3 region has 16 residues. The CDR3 sequence: CASSPSSRQGEETQYF. The CDR3 DNA is TGTGCCAGCTCACCCTCTTCCCGACAGGGAGAAGAGACCCAGTACTTC.